This T cell receptor (beta chain) was profiled in a study of cytomegalovirus exposure and HLA in healthy donors. The PCR employed 60 Vbeta primers together with 13 Jbeta primers. Method: immunoSEQ multiplex PCR; TCRdb's copy keeps in-frame clones and lacks some. The sample has approximately 90,000 clones; roughly 80% are singletons. This clonotype originated in a boy younger than 18 in good health and CMV-seronegative. Input material: PBMCs.

The CDR3 protein is CASRVLAYEQFF. The CDR3 bases are TGTGCCAGCAGAGTACTAGCCTATGAGCAGTTCTTC. The rearrangement links TRBV6-6 to TRBJ2-1, with D possibly TRBD2 on 6 matching bases. Germline CDR1 MNHNY, CDR2 SVGAGI (reference sequence). V lost 6 bases, J lost 8 bases, and 11 bases lay in between. CDR3 size: 12 residues.